Sequencing of this T cell receptor (beta chain) was carried out in a study of cytomegalovirus exposure and HLA in healthy donors listed by TCRdb under 2017. About the full investigation: In an earlier analysis of some 550 of the donors, roughly 300 Gb of sequence data and some 120 million unique TCR beta sequences from about 180 million T cells were reported. In an earlier analysis of more than 550 of the donors, high-throughput TCR beta sequencing was used to judge whether each TCR beta V gene segment behaved as functional or pseudogenic. Both class I and class II loci were covered by HLA typing, at four-digit resolution. In addition to the first cohort of 666 subjects, a separate validation cohort of approximately 130 different subjects was used. Donor age, sex, ethnicity and CMV serostatus were compiled alongside the repertoire data. Every discovery cohort repertoire had been produced on one sequencing platform. In a later genetic analysis, genome-wide SNP genotypes for about 55% of the roughly 670 donors were used, and that subset was treated as a discovery cohort. The number of typed donors differed by locus: 629-630 for A, B, C, DRB1 and DQB1; some 540 for DQA1; fewer than 610 for DPA1; and roughly 450 for DPB1. Because of strong linkage in the cohort, a handful of DR-DQ haplotypes were treated as single units for association and clustering. Rather than using new phenotypic data, the later analysis identified candidate immune exposures from TCR beta sequences and from how often those sequences occurred across donors. High-throughput TCR immunosequencing, statistical association of individual TCRs with disease status, and machine learning were combined to predict cytomegalovirus infection status. Among 398 genotyped donors of the cohort, an average of roughly 230,000 unique TCR beta nucleotide sequences was sequenced per donor, of which 15% to 20% were non-productive. The aim of the study was to test whether cataloging public T cell receptors could identify signatures of past pathogen exposure. An early release covering roughly 600 HLA-typed donors comprised about 290 gigabases of sequencing data and around 85 million unique TCR sequences. Of the approximately 400 genotyped donors, roughly 80% fell in the genetic ancestry cluster associated with self-reported Caucasian donors. To study patterns of TCR occurrence, a later analysis re-analyzed previously published TCR beta repertoires from 650 to 750 donors and added high-resolution HLA genotyping. The T cell repertoires of about 700 subjects were profiled by immunosequencing and related to cytomegalovirus serostatus.

Library construction relied on the immunoSEQ multiplex PCR assay. The multiplex PCR relied on a mix of 60 forward primers for TCR Vbeta segments and 13 reverse primers for TCR Jbeta segments. Amplification of the CDR3 region of rearranged TCR beta genes was performed with a multiplex PCR assay on genomic DNA. On the Illumina HiSeq System, the amplified TCR beta libraries were sequenced as 87-base-pair reads. Turning to the authors' computational methods: In a later analysis, some 80 million unique TCR beta chains were counted across the approximately 670 repertoires, and about 10 million of these chains were shared by at least two donors. To remove PCR and sequencing errors, raw reads were error-corrected and collapsed into unique sequences using a nearest-neighbor algorithm that merged closely related sequences. Alignment of CDR3 sequences to IMGT reference sequences was used to assign V, D and J gene segments. For a sequence to be retained, a match of at least six nucleotides was required to both a V gene segment and a J gene segment. Rearrangements were called productive when the CDR3 lacked stop codons and stayed in frame with V and J; all others were non-productive. CDR3 was defined by IMGT convention, running from the second conserved V-encoded cysteine to the conserved J-encoded phenylalanine. The earlier analysis of about 570 of the donors excluded any sequence lacking an unambiguous match to a single V gene segment. In an earlier analysis of approximately 610 of the donors, V segments were called functional above 56.7% productive rearrangements and were called segregating when the between-donor standard deviation exceeded 5%. A statistical classification framework was built to diagnose cytomegalovirus status from the catalog of TCR beta chain sequences. V and J gene assignment, in a later analysis, came from comparing TCR nucleotide sequences with IMGT/GENE-DB human TR gene sequences. In a later analysis, CDR3 sequences and most-parsimonious VDJ recombination scenarios were assigned using the TCRdist pipeline. A later analysis defined each TCR beta chain by its CDR3 amino acid sequence plus V-gene family, and excluded reads lacking a unique V-gene family. In a later analysis, some 600 highly shared, low-generation-probability nucleotide sequences were removed to address suspected cross-contamination and a sequencing artifact. In a later analysis, a clonal expansion index was calculated for each public chain from normalized within-repertoire ranks of inferred template counts. In a later analysis, generation probabilities were computed with a VDJ recombination model fitted to out-of-frame rearrangements, and the resulting probabilities were checked against IGoR. Hypergeometric tests were used in a later analysis to score TCR-TCR, TCR-HLA and TCR-CMV co-occurrence, with a repertoire-size bias correction applied to the TCR pairs. To estimate false discovery rates, a later analysis permuted the HLA or CMV assignments 20 times. In a later analysis, co-occurring TCRs were grouped using DBSCAN, and TCRdist sequence similarity was added for clustering within HLA-allele-positive subsets. For co-occurrence clustering, repertoires with fewer than 30,000 or more than 120,000 public chains were excluded, along with four to six repertoires with anomalous nucleotide sharing. TCRdb carries this immuneACCESS record with in-frame sequences only. Its versions omit some clonotypes, under half of them owing to an unresolved V gene in the studies checked, with the rest unexplained. The V and J calls and the clone size are those of that table, but D and trimming were determined from the DNA. The sample table records roughly 160,000 clones; around nine tenths of these occur just once. The ten biggest clones cover about 0.9% of the sample.

The CDR3 numbers 15 residues from cysteine through phenylalanine. Kept here is only the CDR3 DNA, which spans 45 bases and is read in frame from base 1. V and J lose 6 bases and 4 bases, and a span of 13 bases separates them. Sequences MRHNA (CDR1) and SNTAGT (CDR2) are obtained from the germline V gene. In the case of this clone: The specificity of this receptor is unknown. Base qualities are missing; no much larger clone stands one base away.

In total, roughly 710 healthy bone marrow donors made up the cohort. At the time of sampling, all cohort members were nominally healthy, though unrecorded immune exposures were likely present. The donor was CMV seronegative and was included in the group of hundreds of seronegative cohort members. A peripheral blood sample was provided by each donor, and peripheral blood mononuclear cells were used for TCR beta sequencing. Genomic DNA was extracted from the blood cell samples with the Qiagen DNeasy Blood Extraction Kit. What the authors observed across the whole study: A further reported finding was that TCR beta sequences accurately predicted the HLA-A and HLA-B alleles for most subjects in the first cohort. Immune exposure information for the cohort was limited to CMV serostatus. Three of the identified cytomegalovirus-associated TCR beta chains were confirmed in vitro to be specific for cytomegalovirus antigens. In a later analysis, HLA-associated TCR beta chains showed more clonal expansion and lower generation probabilities than non-associated chains that were equally common. Broadly in line with IMGT annotations, most TCR beta V segments showed up in productive rearrangements about 87% or about 30% of the time in an earlier analysis of several hundred of the donors. Linkage disequilibrium might explain the correlated functional status among segregating V segments, but an unknown experimental factor could not be excluded. Presence/absence analyses assumed roughly uniform sequencing depth across donors, an assumption that may not hold. In a later analysis, the rate of TCR association differed among HLA loci, with DRB1 alleles having the most associated TCRs and HLA-C alleles having the fewest. A cluster of highly shared sequence variants was judged likely to be a technical artifact of the sequencing pipeline. Because HLA typing was unavailable for some donors at each locus, only the typed subset was used in association tests. Because the 87-base-pair reads could not distinguish some IMGT-functional V segments, including TRBV6-2 and TRBV6-3, those segments were excluded. In a later analysis, more than 15,000 TCR beta sequences were associated with specific HLA alleles at a false discovery rate of 0.05. The study gave a list of 150 to 200 TCR beta chains associated with cytomegalovirus. Cytomegalovirus status was reported to be diagnosed by the classifier with high specificity and sensitivity in both the original and validation cohorts. It was suggested by the authors that the approach could potentially be generalized to other disease states and immunological phenotypes. The cohort was sequenced for TCR beta chains only, and without alpha or paired-chain data the features that could be detected were limited. While some public TCRs were present in many individuals, most TCR sequences turned up only very rarely across donors. A later analysis found that most CMV-associated TCR beta chains appeared HLA-restricted, with HLA associations seemingly driven largely by CMV exposure. Assigning TCR associations to individual alleles was difficult when HLA alleles, especially DR and DQ, strongly co-occurred. An association between a missense DCLRE1C variant and V-gene and J-gene trimming of TCR beta chains was found in a later genetic analysis and replicated in an independent cohort. A later analysis reported that several top co-occurrence clusters appeared linked to parvovirus B19, influenza, CMV and Epstein-Barr virus. In a later genetic analysis, fewer N-insertions in productive TCRs were reported among donors in an Asian-associated ancestry cluster than the 666-donor mean. Because counts were too low, roughly 16 rarely observed V segments, including chromosome 9 orphons, were excluded from the earlier analysis of around 590 of the donors.

The sequence came from a woman aged 25 to 39 in good health and CMV-seronegative. The specimen sequenced was PBMCs. Recombination joined TRBV6-4 with TRBJ2-6; a tentative D match to TRBD1 spans 6 bases. The DNA sequence follows: TGTGCCAGCAGGCCGACAGGCTCAGGGGCCAACGTCCTGACTTTC. Its protein is CASRPTGSGANVLTF.